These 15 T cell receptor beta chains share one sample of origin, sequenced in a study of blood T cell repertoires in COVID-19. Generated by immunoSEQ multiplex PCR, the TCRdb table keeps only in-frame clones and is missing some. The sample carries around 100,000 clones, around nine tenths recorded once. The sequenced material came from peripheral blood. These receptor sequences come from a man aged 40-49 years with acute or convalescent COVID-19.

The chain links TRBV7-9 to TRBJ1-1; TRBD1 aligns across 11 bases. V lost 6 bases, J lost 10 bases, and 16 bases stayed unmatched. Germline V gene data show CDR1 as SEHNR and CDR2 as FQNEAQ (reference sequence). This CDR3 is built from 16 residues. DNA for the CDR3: TGTGCCAGCAGGGCCGGGACAGGGGACAGGGGGGTTGTAGCTTTCTTT. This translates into CASRAGTGDRGVVAFF. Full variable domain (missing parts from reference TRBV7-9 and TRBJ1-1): DTGVSQNPRHKITKRGQNVTFRCDPISEHNRLYWYRQTLGQGPEFLTYFQNEAQLEKSRLLSDRFSAERPKGSFSTLEIQRTEQGDSAMYLCASRAGTGDRGVVAFFGQGTRLTVV.

CDR3 residues: CSVPTGPGTDTQYF. The CDR3 coding sequence is TGCAGCGTGCCCACAGGGCCTGGAACAGATACGCAGTATTTT. V and J are TRBV29-1 and TRBJ2-3; tentative D call: TRBD1 (6 bases). The CDR3 loop spans 14 amino acids. Germline CDR1 SQVTM, CDR2 ANQGSEA. The V gene lost 6 bases and the J gene lost 3 bases, with 16 bases spanning the gap.

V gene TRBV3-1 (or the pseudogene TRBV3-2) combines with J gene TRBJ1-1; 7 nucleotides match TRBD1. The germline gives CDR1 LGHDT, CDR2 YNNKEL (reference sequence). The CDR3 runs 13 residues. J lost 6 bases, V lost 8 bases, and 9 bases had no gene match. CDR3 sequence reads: CASYSRQGAEAFF. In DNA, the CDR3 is TGTGCCAGCTACAGCCGGCAGGGGGCTGAAGCTTTCTTT.

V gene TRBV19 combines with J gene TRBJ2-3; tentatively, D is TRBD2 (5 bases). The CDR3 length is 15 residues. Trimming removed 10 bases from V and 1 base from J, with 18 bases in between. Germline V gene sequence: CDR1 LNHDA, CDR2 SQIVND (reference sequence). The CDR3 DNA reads TGTGCCACCGTCGCAAACCGGGAAGGCACAGATACGCAGTATTTT. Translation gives CATVANREGTDTQYF.

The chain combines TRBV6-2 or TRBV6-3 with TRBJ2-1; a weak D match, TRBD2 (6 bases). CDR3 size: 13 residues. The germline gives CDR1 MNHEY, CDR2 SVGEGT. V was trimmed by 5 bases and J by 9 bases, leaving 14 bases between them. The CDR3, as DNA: TGTGCCAGCAGTCGTTCGACTAGATCTGAGCAGTTCTTC. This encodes CASSRSTRSEQFF.

CDR3 residues: CASSLDGGAGQPQHF. The CDR3, as DNA: TGTGCCAGCAGCTTAGACGGGGGGGCGGGTCAGCCCCAGCATTTT. V and J are TRBV5-5 and TRBJ1-5; D is possibly TRBD1 (6 bases). Trimming left V 2 bases short and J 6 bases short, with 15 bases between. CDR1 and CDR2 from the germline V gene are SGHKS and YYEKEE (reference sequence). The CDR3 totals 15 residues.

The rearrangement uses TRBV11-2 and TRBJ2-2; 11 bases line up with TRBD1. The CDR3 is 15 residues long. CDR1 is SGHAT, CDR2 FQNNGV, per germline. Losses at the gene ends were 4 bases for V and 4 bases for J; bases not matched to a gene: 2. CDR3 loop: CASSSGTGGTGELFF. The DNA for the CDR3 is TGTGCCAGCAGCTCCGGGACAGGGGGCACCGGGGAGCTGTTTTTT.

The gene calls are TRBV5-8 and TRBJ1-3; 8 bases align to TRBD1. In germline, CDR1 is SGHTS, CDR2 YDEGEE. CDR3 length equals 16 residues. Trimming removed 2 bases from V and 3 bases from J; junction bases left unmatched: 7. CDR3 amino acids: CASSFRTGRNGNTIYF. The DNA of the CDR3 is TGTGCCAGCAGCTTCCGGACAGGGCGGAATGGAAACACCATATATTTT.

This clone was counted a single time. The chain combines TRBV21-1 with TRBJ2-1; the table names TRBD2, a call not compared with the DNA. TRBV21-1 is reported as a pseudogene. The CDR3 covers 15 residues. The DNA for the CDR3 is TGTGCCAGCAGCAAACTAGCGGAGTCCTACAATGAGCAGTTCTTC. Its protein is CASSKLAESYNEQFF.

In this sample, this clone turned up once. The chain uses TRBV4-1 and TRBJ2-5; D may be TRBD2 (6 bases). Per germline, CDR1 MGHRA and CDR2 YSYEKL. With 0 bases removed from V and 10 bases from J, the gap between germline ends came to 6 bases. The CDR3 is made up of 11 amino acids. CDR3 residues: CASSQDGSQYF. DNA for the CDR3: TGCGCCAGCAGCCAAGACGGGAGCCAGTACTTC.

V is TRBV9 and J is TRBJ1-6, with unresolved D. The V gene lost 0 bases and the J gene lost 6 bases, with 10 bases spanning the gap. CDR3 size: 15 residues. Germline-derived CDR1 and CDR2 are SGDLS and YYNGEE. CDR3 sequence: CASSVDRESNSPLHF. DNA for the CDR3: TGTGCCAGCAGCGTAGACAGAGAGAGTAATTCACCCCTCCACTTT.

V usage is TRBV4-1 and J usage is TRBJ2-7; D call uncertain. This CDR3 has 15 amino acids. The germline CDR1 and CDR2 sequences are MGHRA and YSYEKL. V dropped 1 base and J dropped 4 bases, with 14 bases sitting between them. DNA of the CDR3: TGCGCCAGCAGCCAAGCGTTCGCCCAGACATACGAGCAGTACTTC. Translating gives CASSQAFAQTYEQYF.

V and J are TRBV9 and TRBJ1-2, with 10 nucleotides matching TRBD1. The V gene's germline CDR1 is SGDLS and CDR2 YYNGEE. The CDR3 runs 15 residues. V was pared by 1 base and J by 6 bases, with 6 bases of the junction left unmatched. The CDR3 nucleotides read TGTGCCAGCAGCGTATCCCCGACAGGGGGCAATGGCTACACCTTC. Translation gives CASSVSPTGGNGYTF.

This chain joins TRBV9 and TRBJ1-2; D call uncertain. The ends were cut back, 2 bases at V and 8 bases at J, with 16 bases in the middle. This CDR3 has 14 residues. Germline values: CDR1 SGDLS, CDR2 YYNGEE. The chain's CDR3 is CASSVDGSVQGYTF. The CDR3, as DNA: TGTGCCAGCAGCGTCGACGGGTCAGTCCAGGGCTACACCTTC.

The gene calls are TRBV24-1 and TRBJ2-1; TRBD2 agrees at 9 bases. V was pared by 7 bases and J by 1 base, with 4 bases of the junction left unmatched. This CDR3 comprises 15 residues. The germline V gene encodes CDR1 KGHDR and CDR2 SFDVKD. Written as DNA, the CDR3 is TGTGCCACCAGCCTCAGCGGGGGGTCCTACAATGAGCAGTTCTTC. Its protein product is CATSLSGGSYNEQFF.